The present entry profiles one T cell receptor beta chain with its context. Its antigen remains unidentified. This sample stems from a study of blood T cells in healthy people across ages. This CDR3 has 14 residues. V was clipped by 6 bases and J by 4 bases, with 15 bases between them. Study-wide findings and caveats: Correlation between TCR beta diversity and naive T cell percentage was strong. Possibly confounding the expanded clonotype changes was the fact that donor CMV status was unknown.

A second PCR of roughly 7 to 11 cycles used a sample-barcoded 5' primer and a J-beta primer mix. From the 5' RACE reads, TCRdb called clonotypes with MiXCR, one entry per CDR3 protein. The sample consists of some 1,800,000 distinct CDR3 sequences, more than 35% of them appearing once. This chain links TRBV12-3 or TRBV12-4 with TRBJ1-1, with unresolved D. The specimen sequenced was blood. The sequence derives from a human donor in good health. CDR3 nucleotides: TGTGCCAGCAGCTTAATGAGGGTGAGCACTGAAGCTTTCTTT. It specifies CASSLMRVSTEAFF.